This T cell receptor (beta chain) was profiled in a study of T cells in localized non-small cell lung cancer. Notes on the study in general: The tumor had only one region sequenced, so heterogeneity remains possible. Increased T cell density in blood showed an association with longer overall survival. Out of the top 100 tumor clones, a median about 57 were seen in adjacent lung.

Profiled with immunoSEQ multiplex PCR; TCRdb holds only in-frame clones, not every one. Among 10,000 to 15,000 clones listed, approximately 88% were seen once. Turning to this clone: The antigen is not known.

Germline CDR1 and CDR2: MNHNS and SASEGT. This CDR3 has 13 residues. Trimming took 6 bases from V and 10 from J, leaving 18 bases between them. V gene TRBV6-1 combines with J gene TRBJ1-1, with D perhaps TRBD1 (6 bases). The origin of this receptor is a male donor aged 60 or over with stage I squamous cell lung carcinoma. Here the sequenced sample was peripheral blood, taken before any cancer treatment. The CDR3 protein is CASRDPAGVAAFF. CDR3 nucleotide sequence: TGTGCCAGCAGAGACCCTGCAGGGGTCGCAGCTTTCTTT.